These 17 T cell receptor beta chains originate from one sample sequenced in a study of T cell repertoires in cytomegalovirus infection. Each CDR3 protein gets one entry after TCRdb re-called the reads with MiXCR. The repertoire has 150,000 to 200,000 distinct CDR3 sequences, roughly 19% of them found once; the top ten carry roughly 2.9%. Sequenced input: PBMCs. These receptors all stem from a human donor in good health (CMV status not recorded). Some clones in this sample may be carry-over from other donors' samples.

Notes on this clonotype: At one end, the junction sequence differs from germline, possibly due to a read error. The chain recombines TRBV20-1 with TRBJ2-4; possible D gene TRBD1, 6 bases. This CDR3 comprises 16 residues. From germline, CDR1 is DFQATT and CDR2 SNEGSKA (reference sequence). The CDR3 DNA is TGCAGTGCTAGAGGGACCGGGACATTAGCCAAAAACATTCCGTACTTC. Its protein product is CSARGTGTLAKNIPYF.

The chain combines TRBV7-2 with TRBJ1-2; D gene ambiguous. Germline CDR1 and CDR2: SGHTA and FQGNSA. V dropped 4 bases and J dropped 2 bases, with 11 bases sitting between them. The CDR3 runs to 14 residues. This CDR3 is CASSSPTQNYGYTF. The CDR3 bases are TGTGCCAGCAGCTCGCCGACCCAGAACTATGGCTACACCTTC.

This clonotype was detected only a few times. DNA for the CDR3: TGTGCCAGCACCCTGACTACTAGCTCCTACAATGAGCAGTTCTTC. Encoded protein: CASTLTTSSYNEQFF. This chain uses TRBV6-9 with TRBJ2-1; perhaps TRBD2 as D (5 bases). The CDR3 has 15 residues. CDR1 and CDR2 from the germline V gene are MNHGY and SVAAGI. V was trimmed by 7 bases and J by 0 bases, leaving 13 bases between them.

This clonotype showed up just a few times. This chain links TRBV19 with TRBJ2-1, with 7 bases aligning to TRBD1. Per the germline V gene, CDR1 is LNHDA and CDR2 is SQIVND (reference sequence). J lost 0 bases, V lost 10 bases, and 6 bases had no gene match. This CDR3 is 14 amino acids long. The CDR3, as DNA: TGTGCCACCAACCACAGGGGCTCCTACAATGAGCAGTTCTTC. Amino acid sequence: CATNHRGSYNEQFF. The full variable domain, rest sourced from reference TRBV19 and TRBJ2-1, is DGGITQSPKYLFRKEGQNVTLSCEQNLNHDAMYWYRQDPGQGLRLIYYSQIVNDFQKGDIAEGYSVSREKKESFPLTVTSAQKNPTAFYLCATNHRGSYNEQFFGPGTRLTVL.

This chain connects TRBV29-1 to TRBJ2-7; TRBD2 agrees at 10 bases. V was pared by 4 bases and J by 2 bases, with 8 bases of the junction left unmatched. Germline values: CDR1 SQVTM, CDR2 ANQGSEA. The CDR3 covers 15 residues. In nucleotides, the CDR3 is TGCAGCGTTGTTGTTTGGACTAGCGGAGCCTACGAGCAGTACTTC. This gives the protein CSVVVWTSGAYEQYF.

In the case of this clonotype: The germline gene is not matched at one end of the junction; a read error may be the cause. The chain couples TRBV6-1 to TRBJ1-1; D gene unclear. Germline V lookup: CDR1 MNHNS, CDR2 SASEGT. The CDR3 runs 13 residues. CDR3 in amino acids: CASSKAFGTEAFF. CDR3 nucleotide sequence: TGTGCTAGCAGCAAAGCCTTTGGGACTGAAGCTTTCTTT.

This clonotype was seen repeatedly, ten times or more. The chain carries TRBV7-2 and TRBJ2-1; D remains ambiguous. The CDR3 runs to 14 residues. Germline CDR1 SGHTA, CDR2 FQGNSA. The germline V and J ends were trimmed by 4 bases and 6 bases, with 13 bases remaining between them. The CDR3 DNA reads as TGTGCCAGCAGCTCCGTGGGAAGGTCCAATGAGCAGTTCTTC. It codes for CASSSVGRSNEQFF.

A note on this clonotype: A read error may produce the germline difference seen at one junction end. The chain recombines TRBV9 with TRBJ2-3, with 9 positions matching TRBD2. The CDR3 length is 15 residues. CDR1 is SGDLS, CDR2 YYNGEE, per germline. The CDR3 DNA sequence: TGTGCCAGCAGCGCCCTAGCGGGGAGCACGGATACGCAGTATTTT. Translation gives CASSALAGSTDTQYF. Using reference TRBV9 and TRBJ2-3 for the parts outside the CDR3, the full variable domain is DSGVTQTPKHLITATGQRVTLRCSPRSGDLSVYWYQQSLDQGLQFLIQYYNGEERAKGNILERFSAQQFPDLHSELNLSSLELGDSALYFCASSALAGSTDTQYFGPGTRLTVL.

This clonotype came up a few times. The chain combines TRBV20-1 with TRBJ1-4; a weak D match, TRBD1 (5 bases). There are 16 residues in the CDR3. The germline V gene has CDR1 DFQATT and CDR2 SNEGSKA (reference sequence). The V end was cut by 1 base, the J end by 5 bases, with 17 bases between. The CDR3 loop reads CSARVRGRPPNEKLFF. As DNA, the CDR3 is TGCAGTGCTAGAGTGCGGGGGAGGCCCCCCAATGAAAAACTGTTTTTT.

For this clonotype: A much larger clonotype is one base distant, so this may be a read error. This chain connects TRBV7-2 to TRBJ2-7, with 9 bases identical to TRBD2. Germline trimming cut 5 bases from V and 6 bases from J; bases unmatched to any gene: 11. The CDR3 sequence is 15 residues long. Germline-derived CDR1 and CDR2 are SGHTA and FQGNSA. CDR3 region: CTSSPPGLAGTEQYF. In DNA, the CDR3 is TGTACCAGCAGCCCCCCGGGCCTAGCGGGAACCGAGCAGTACTTC.

This rearrangement joins TRBV5-1 to TRBJ2-2; 8 bases fit TRBD2. CDR1 is SGHRS, CDR2 YFSETQ, per germline. J gave up 1 base and V 4 bases, and 6 bases lay outside the gene matches. CDR3 length equals 16 residues. The CDR3: CASSLSGTRNTGELFF. CDR3 DNA: TGCGCCAGCAGCCTATCCGGGACTAGGAACACCGGGGAGCTGTTTTTT.

This clonotype has a count of ten or more. The J gene is TRBJ2-1, the V gene TRBV7-2; the D is unclear. CDR3 size: 16 residues. Germline CDR1 reads SGHTA; CDR2 reads FQGNSA. V lost 1 base, J lost 0 bases, and 10 bases lay in between. CDR3 coding DNA: TGTGCCAGCAGCTTAGAGGTGGAGAGCTCCTACAATGAGCAGTTCTTC. It is translated as CASSLEVESSYNEQFF.

The chain uses TRBV5-1 and TRBJ1-1, with D maybe TRBD1 (6 bases). Germline V gene lookup returns CDR1 SGHRS and CDR2 YFSETQ. CDR3 length: 17 amino acids. The germline V and J ends were trimmed by 4 bases and 1 base, with 20 bases remaining between them. CDR3 loop: CASSRDSGAGANTEAFF. As DNA, the CDR3 is TGCGCCAGCAGCAGAGACTCAGGGGCCGGGGCGAACACTGAAGCTTTCTTT.

In the case of this clonotype: At one end, the junction sequence differs from germline, possibly due to a read error. The V gene is TRBV10-3, the J gene TRBJ1-6; 7 bases agree with TRBD1. Germline V gene sequence: CDR1 ENHRY, CDR2 SYGVKD. This CDR3 is built from 14 residues. The CDR3 region has the DNA TGTGCCATCAGCATCGGGACAGATAATACACCCCTCCACTTT. It specifies CAISIGTDNTPLHF.

The chain recombines TRBV12-5 with TRBJ2-6; TRBD1 might be the D (5 bases). Germline V gene sequence: CDR1 LGHNT, CDR2 FRNRAP. With 5 bases removed from V and 0 bases from J, the gap between germline ends came to 11 bases. The CDR3 has 16 residues. In nucleotides, the CDR3 is TGTGCTAGTGGTCGTGACAGTTTCTCTGGGGCCAACGTCCTGACTTTC. Amino acid sequence: CASGRDSFSGANVLTF.

This clonotype was seen a handful of times. CDR3 in DNA: TGTGCCAGCAGCTCTAGGGCAGGGTTGAACACTGAAGCTTTCTTT. Amino acids: CASSSRAGLNTEAFF. The chain employs TRBV7-3 and TRBJ1-1, with a tentative D call TRBD1 (5 bases). The CDR3 has 15 residues. The germline gives CDR1 SGHTA, CDR2 FQGTGA. Trimming took 4 bases from V and 0 from J, leaving 12 bases between them.

This chain joins TRBV28 and TRBJ2-7; no definite D call. V lost 3 bases and J 7 bases, leaving 10 bases between the germline ends. The germline CDR1 and CDR2 sequences are MDHEN and SYDVKM. The CDR3 consists of 12 residues. The CDR3 DNA reads as TGTGCCAGCAGTTTTCCCCGGCGGGAGCAGTACTTC. It is translated as CASSFPRREQYF. The entire variable domain, with the rest obtained from reference TRBV28 and TRBJ2-7, is as follows: DVKVTQSSRYLVKRTGEKVFLECVQDMDHENMFWYRQDPGLGLRLIYFSYDVKMKEKGDIPEGYSVSREKKERFSLILESASTNQTSMYLCASSFPRREQYFGPGTRLTVT.